Below, one T cell receptor beta chain is given with its context. The protocol was immunoSEQ multiplex PCR, while the TCRdb copy is restricted to in-frame clones and leaves out a portion. The sample records about 120,000 clones, roughly nine tenths being singletons. These data come from a study of control samples from healthy donors and cancer patients. Germline assignment: CDR1 SNHLY and CDR2 FYNNEI. Trimming took off 4 bases at V and 4 bases at J, with 10 bases between the two ends. The CDR3 loop spans 13 amino acids. The clonotype was recovered from a woman in her forties or fifties with colorectal cancer. Sequences were obtained from PBMCs. The chain links TRBV2 to TRBJ1-1; D is unresolved. The CDR3 loop reads CASSGARSTEAFF. The CDR3 coding sequence is TGTGCCAGCAGTGGGGCGAGGAGCACTGAAGCTTTCTTT.